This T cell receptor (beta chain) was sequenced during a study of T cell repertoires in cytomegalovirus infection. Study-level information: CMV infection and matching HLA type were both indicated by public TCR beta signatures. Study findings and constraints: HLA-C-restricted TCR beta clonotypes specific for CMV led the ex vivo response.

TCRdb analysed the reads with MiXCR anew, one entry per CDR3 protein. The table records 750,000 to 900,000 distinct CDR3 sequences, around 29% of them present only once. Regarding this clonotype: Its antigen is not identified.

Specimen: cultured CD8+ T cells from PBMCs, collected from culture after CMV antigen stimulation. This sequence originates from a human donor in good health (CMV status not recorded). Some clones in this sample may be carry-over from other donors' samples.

DNA for the CDR3: TGTGCCAGCTCCGGCCGGGACTTTCGATTGACAGATACGCAGTATTTT. It is translated as CASSGRDFRLTDTQYF. This sequence joins TRBV14 and TRBJ2-3; possible D gene TRBD2, 6 bases. The CDR3 length is 16 residues. Looked up from germline, CDR1 is SGHDN and CDR2 is FVKESK. Trimming shortened V by 8 bases and J by 3 bases, and 21 bases separated the two germline ends.